This T cell receptor beta chain was profiled in a study of post-analysis software for immune sequencing data. The overall study: Relapsing-remitting, secondary progressive and progressive-relapsing courses of multiple sclerosis were included.

Study results and limitations: The study found TRBV5-6, TRBV5-1 and TRBV20-1 among roughly 5 TRBV segments more frequent in patients than controls.

cDNA libraries of TCR beta carried unique molecular identifiers. It was from about 0.98 to 11 million T cells that some 470,000 cDNA molecules came. Using its own MiXCR run on the PCR reads, TCRdb lists one record per CDR3 protein. Of under 200,000 distinct CDR3 sequences in the sample, around 36% were seen once. There are 14 residues in the CDR3. Germline assignment: CDR1 MNHEY and CDR2 SVGEGT. V lost 6 bases to trimming and J lost 0 bases, with 12 bases between them. Concerning this clonotype itself: The antigen is undetermined.

The genes are TRBV6-2 or TRBV6-3 and TRBJ2-7, with D perhaps being TRBD1 or TRBD2 (5 bases each). The receptor's source is a girl aged 5-17 years with multiple sclerosis. The sequences come from blood, collected after autologous hematopoietic stem cell transplantation. CDR3 DNA: TGTGCCAGCAGGGGACGCCCGTTCTCCTACGAGCAGTACTTC. Amino acid sequence: CASRGRPFSYEQYF.